This T cell receptor beta chain was found in a study of T cells in women clearing cervical HPV infection. Study-wide context: Donors had HPV16-related CIN3 or worse; 2 had invasive cancer. Case blood was drawn a median approximately 150 days after lesion detection.

Study outcomes and limitations: Richness differences could reflect unmeasured T-cell content per sample. Repertoire richness, not evenness, was significantly elevated in CIN3+ cases versus controls.

Of note for this clone: Its antigen is still unknown. The observed sequence ends 3 residues before the CDR3 terminus, with the missing tail filled in from the germline J gene.

This table comes from immunoSEQ multiplex PCR, and its TCRdb copy is limited to in-frame clones, with some not included. The sample holds roughly 9,000 clones. This CDR3 contains 14 residues. V lost 7 bases and J lost 7, with 17 bases in between. Germline V gives CDR1 DFQATT, CDR2 SNEGSKA (reference sequence). Sequences were obtained from blood buffy coat. The receptor was derived from a woman between 18 and 70 years old with a cervical HPV16 infection that either progressed to CIN3+ or cleared (not recorded which). The rearrangement joins TRBV20-1 to TRBJ1-6; weak D call: TRBD1 (6 bases). CDR3 in amino acids: CSVKEGGGNSPLHF. The CDR3 bases that were read are TGCAGTGTTAAAGAGGGGGGAGGGAATTCACCC.